The entry that follows covers one TCR beta chain sequence. What it recognizes is unknown. Generated by immunoSEQ multiplex PCR, the TCRdb table keeps only in-frame clones and is missing some. The table shows about 87,000 clones, with around 89% occurring only once. These data belong to a study of siplizumab effects on memory and regulatory T cells. Study-level points and caveats: In siplizumab conditions, mappable alloreactive CD4+ clones averaged roughly 66% Treg-derived, against 25% to 30% in controls. Researchers did not confirm the suppressive function of proliferating Tregs from siplizumab cultures.

Germline V gives CDR1 SGHNT, CDR2 YENEEA. The junction had 10 bases not matched to a gene; V was cut back by 4 bases and J by 7 bases. The CDR3 consists of 16 residues. This sequence was found in a human donor in good health. The sequenced material came from CD4+ T cells sorted from blood. The chain uses TRBV11-3 and TRBJ2-3, with 11 bases that match TRBD1. The CDR3 DNA follows: TGTGCCAGCAGCTCCCGGGACAGGGGGAATACGAATACGCAGTATTTT. Its translation: CASSSRDRGNTNTQYF.